These 2 T cell receptor beta chains came from one sample sequenced in a study of post-analysis software for immune sequencing data. Findings and caveats of the study: Among 5 or 6 TRBV segments more frequent in patients than controls were TRBV5-6, TRBV5-1 and TRBV20-1.

The antigens these receptors bind are not known. The TCR beta cDNA libraries carried unique molecular identifiers. TCRdb analysed the PCR reads with MiXCR anew, one entry per CDR3 protein. The sample has about 770,000 distinct CDR3 sequences; 40% to 55% are singletons. The sequenced material came from blood. Receptors were obtained from a girl between 10 and 17 years old with multiple sclerosis.

V is TRBV29-1 and J is TRBJ1-1; D is uncertain. V lost 2 bases to trimming and J lost 1 base, with 8 bases between them. Germline loops: CDR1 SQVTM, CDR2 ANQGSEA. The CDR3 sequence is 13 residues long. The CDR3 sequence: CSVELGWNTEAFF. DNA of the CDR3: TGCAGCGTTGAACTGGGTTGGAACACTGAAGCTTTCTTT.

The chain uses TRBV5-5 and TRBJ2-1; 10 bases map to TRBD1. The germline gives CDR1 SGHKS, CDR2 YYEKEE (reference sequence). The CDR3 runs 17 residues. V lost 0 bases, J lost 3 bases, and 6 bases stayed unmatched. This CDR3 reads CASSLERQGAIYNEQFF. The CDR3 DNA sequence: TGTGCCAGCAGCTTGGAGAGACAGGGGGCTATCTACAATGAGCAGTTCTTC.